The rows below give T cell receptor beta chains drawn from one sample of a study of tumor-infiltrating lymphocytes in primary liver carcinoma. From the multiplex PCR reads, TCRdb called clonotypes with MiXCR, one entry per CDR3 protein. This sample carries tens of thousands of distinct CDR3 sequences, approximately 72% of them seen once, and the ten largest clones take roughly 19%. Material for sequencing was liver tumor tissue from sampling region 1. The receptors derive from a man in his forties with primary liver carcinoma and hepatitis B virus infection. Both conserved end residues are part of each CDR3. The D gene is left open where the match is weak. Clone size is shown for a subset of rows, as once, few, many or a class of expanded clone.

TRBV20-1	-	-	TRBJ2-5	13	TGCAGTGCTAGGGACCGACCGGAGGAGACCCAGTACTTC	CSARDRPEETQYF
TRBV7-8	-	many	TRBJ2-4	16	TGTGCCAGCAGCTTGCTTGGTGGAGGGGCCAAAAACATTCAGTACTTC	CASSLLGGGAKNIQYF
TRBV24-1	-	-	TRBJ2-2	15	TGTGCCATCACTGATTTATCCAGGGATCACGGGGAGCTGTTTTTT	CAITDLSRDHGELFF
TRBV28	TRBD2	-	TRBJ2-2	17	TGTGCCAGCAGTTTGGGGCTAGCGGACCGTGGGACCGGGGAGCTGTTTTTT	CASSLGLADRGTGELFF
TRBV10-3	TRBD2	many	TRBJ2-1	17	TGTGCCATCAGTGAGATCGGCGAAGCGGGGGCGGGCAATGAGCAGTTCTTC	CAISEIGEAGAGNEQFF
TRBV6-2/TRBV6-3	-	-	TRBJ2-5	14	TGTGCCAGCAGTTACTCGGGCGGGCAAGAAATCCAGTACTTC	CASSYSGGQEIQYF
TRBV11-2	-	-	TRBJ2-1	16	TGTGCCAGCAGTTCGCGCCCCAGCAGGAGGACCTATGAGCAGTTCTTC	CASSSRPSRRTYEQFF
TRBV13	-	-	TRBJ2-1	11	TGTGCCAGCATCTTAACCGGTGAGCAGTTCTTC	CASILTGEQFF
TRBV29-1	-	-	TRBJ2-1	14	TGCAGCGTCGCCCGAATGCTGGCGGAAAGCGAGCAGTTCTTC	CSVARMLAESEQFF
TRBV10-3	TRBD2	many	TRBJ2-3	18	TGTGCCATCAGGGAAAGACTAGCGGGAGGAACCACCGCAGATACGCAGTATTTT	CAIRERLAGGTTADTQYF
TRBV28	-	-	TRBJ1-2	13	TGTCCCAGCCGAAAGGGGGATATTAATGGCTACACCTTC	CPSRKGDINGYTF
TRBV11-2	-	-	TRBJ2-1	14	TGTGCAAGCAGCTTAGATCACCTAGTAGATGAGCAGTTCTTC	CASSLDHLVDEQFF
TRBV28	-	-	TRBJ2-2	15	TGTGCCAGCAGCCAAGGGTGGACGACGGCCGGGGAGCTGTTTTTT	CASSQGWTTAGELFF
TRBV20-1	TRBD2	many	TRBJ2-7	13	TGCAGTGCCGTGGGACTAGCGGGAGATGAGCAGTACTTC	CSAVGLAGDEQYF
TRBV6-6	-	-	TRBJ2-5	16	TGTGTCAGCAGTCCACATTGCGGTTCCGGAGGGGAGACCCAGTACTTC	CVSSPHCGSGGETQYF
TRBV28	-	-	TRBJ2-3	16	TGTACCAGCAGTCCCTACAGGGAAGGGGGCACAGATACGCAGTATTTT	CTSSPYREGGTDTQYF
TRBV5-4	TRBD1	-	TRBJ2-5	15	TGTGCCAGTAACTTGGACAGGGTGCTAGGGGAGACCCAGTACTTC	CASNLDRVLGETQYF
TRBV14	-	-	TRBJ2-1	14	TGTGCCAGCATCCTGTCCCCCCGGTGGGATGAGCAGTTCTTC	CASILSPRWDEQFF
TRBV6-2/TRBV6-3	TRBD2	few	TRBJ2-5	15	TGTGCCAGCAGTCCCGGGACTAGAGTAGTTCGTGTCCGGTACTTC	CASSPGTRVVRVRYF
TRBV4-1	TRBD2	once	TRBJ2-7	17	TGCGCCAACAGCCAAGATAGGGCTAGCGGGATGAGGTACGAGCAGTACTTC	CANSQDRASGMRYEQYF
TRBV10-2	-	-	TRBJ2-1	11	TGCGCCAGCAGTGTGATAGGCCCGAAGTTCTTC	CASSVIGPKFF
TRBV12-3/TRBV12-4	-	-	TRBJ2-4	14	TGTGCCTGCACTCGGGCCCAAGCCAAAGACATTCAGTACTTC	CACTRAQAKDIQYF
TRBV18	TRBD2	-	TRBJ2-1	17	TGTGCCAGCTCTTTATTGGCGCGGGAGGGACAATACAATGAGCAGTTCTTC	CASSLLAREGQYNEQFF
TRBV5-4	-	-	TRBJ2-1	17	TGTGCCAGCATCCGTGGGGGCACCGGCCGTGCAGCCGATGAGCAGTTCTTC	CASIRGGTGRAADEQFF
TRBV4-1	TRBD2	once	TRBJ2-7	19	TGCGCAATCAACCGTAGATTGGTAGCGGGAGGGCAGTCGGGCTACGAGCAGTACTTC	CAINRRLVAGGQSGYEQYF
TRBV10-3	-	-	TRBJ2-3	14	TGTGCCATCAGTGATAGAGCGGACACAGATACGCGGTATTTT	CAISDRADTDTRYF
TRBV5-6	-	many	TRBJ1-4	15	TGTGCCAGCAGCTTTCTCGGTAGTAATAATGAAAAACTGTTTTTT	CASSFLGSNNEKLFF
TRBV11-2	-	-	TRBJ1-2	15	TGTGCCAGCGGCTTAGTTCAGAGGGTGAGCCATGGCTACACCTTC	CASGLVQRVSHGYTF
TRBV29-1	-	many	TRBJ2-3	13	TGCAGCGTTGTAAGGGCTAGCTTAGATACGCAGTATTTT	CSVVRASLDTQYF
TRBV12-3/TRBV12-4	TRBD1	-	TRBJ2-2	15	TGTGCTAGCAGTCCCTGGACAGGGGCGACCGGGGAGCTGTTTTTT	CASSPWTGATGELFF
TRBV29-1	TRBD1	-	TRBJ2-1	14	TGCAGCGGATTGCCGGGACAGGGCGTGGATGAGAAGTACTTC	CSGLPGQGVDEKYF
TRBV11-2	-	once	TRBJ2-1	16	TGTGCCAGCAGCTTAGATCACTGGGGAGGACCAAATGAGCAGTTCTTC	CASSLDHWGGPNEQFF
TRBV28	-	-	TRBJ1-5	10	TGTGCTTGCGGCAATCAGCCCCAGCATTTT	CACGNQPQHF
TRBV5-4	TRBD2	many	TRBJ2-7	14	TGTGCCAGCAGCCCTGGGACTAAAAGGTACGAGCAGTACTTC	CASSPGTKRYEQYF
TRBV4-1	-	-	TRBJ2-2	14	TGCGCCAGTAGCCAAGCTCCGAACACCGGGGGGCTGTTTTTT	CASSQAPNTGGLFF